This T cell receptor (beta chain) was obtained from a study of T-cell reconstitution after alpha-beta-depleted transplantation in children. During its preparation, the TCRbeta library received unique molecular identifiers. TCRdb recomputed calls from the PCR reads with MiXCR, one row per CDR3 protein. This table has some 460,000 distinct CDR3 sequences, roughly 15% appearing once. The CDR3 has 13 residues. The germline V and J ends were trimmed by 2 bases and 1 base, with 4 bases remaining between them. Germline loops: CDR1 MNHEY, CDR2 SVGAGI. This clonotype was recorded many times. The sequencing used PBMCs, mostly from graft donor cells, collected 360 days after TCRalphabeta/CD19-depleted stem cell transplant. The rearrangement uses TRBV6-5 and TRBJ2-3; no firm D call. The sequence derives from a boy less than two years old who had a stem cell transplant for Wiskott-Aldrich syndrome, so the T cells may come from the graft donor. Here the CDR3 reads CASSYGGTDTQYF. The CDR3 DNA is TGTGCCAGCAGTTACGGGGGCACAGATACGCAGTATTTT.